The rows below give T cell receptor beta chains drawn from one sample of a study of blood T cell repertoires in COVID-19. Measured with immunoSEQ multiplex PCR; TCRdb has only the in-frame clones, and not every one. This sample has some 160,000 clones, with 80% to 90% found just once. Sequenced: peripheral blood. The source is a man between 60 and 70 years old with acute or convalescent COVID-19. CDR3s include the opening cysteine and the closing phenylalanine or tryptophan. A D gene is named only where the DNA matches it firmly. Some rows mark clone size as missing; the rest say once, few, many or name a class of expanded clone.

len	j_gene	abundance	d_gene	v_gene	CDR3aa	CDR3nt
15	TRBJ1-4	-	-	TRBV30	CAWSIPGWREEKLFF	TGTGCCTGGAGTATCCCGGGATGGCGTGAAGAAAAACTGTTTTTT
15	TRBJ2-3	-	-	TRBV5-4	CASSPMQAPTDTQYF	TGTGCCAGTTCTCCCATGCAGGCCCCCACAGATACGCAGTATTTT
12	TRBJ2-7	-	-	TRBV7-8	CASSSTGNEQYF	TGTGCCAGCAGCTCAACAGGGAACGAGCAGTACTTC
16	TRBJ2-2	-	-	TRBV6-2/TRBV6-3	CASSYPGLKNTGELFF	TGTGCCAGCAGTTACCCCGGACTAAAGAACACCGGGGAGCTGTTTTTT
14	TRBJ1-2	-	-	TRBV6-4	CASSDGTLSYGYTF	TGTGCCAGCAGTGACGGCACCCTCTCCTATGGCTACACCTTC
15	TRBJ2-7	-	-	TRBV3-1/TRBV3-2	CASSQGMEKTYEQYF	TGTGCCAGCAGCCAAGGTATGGAGAAGACCTACGAGCAGTACTTC
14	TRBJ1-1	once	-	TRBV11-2	CASSIRNMNTEAFF	TGTGCCAGCAGCATCAGGAATATGAACACTGAAGCTTTCTTT
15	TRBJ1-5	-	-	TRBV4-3	CASSRGFHSNQPQHF	TGCGCCAGCAGCCGAGGATTCCATAGCAATCAGCCCCAGCATTTT
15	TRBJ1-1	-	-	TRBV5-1	CASSPRQDLNTEAFF	TGCGCCAGCAGCCCCCGACAGGACTTGAACACTGAAGCTTTCTTT
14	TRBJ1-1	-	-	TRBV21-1	CASSKVIPGLGAFF	TGTGCCAGCAGCAAAGTAATCCCTGGGCTCGGAGCTTTCTTT
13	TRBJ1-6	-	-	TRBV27	CASSGDYNSPLHF	TGTGCCAGCAGCGGGGATTATAATTCACCCCTCCACTTT
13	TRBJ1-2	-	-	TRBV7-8	CASSPAGVYGYTF	TGTGCCAGCAGCCCCGCCGGGGTCTATGGCTACACCTTC
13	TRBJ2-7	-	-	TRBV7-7	CASSKGEGYEQYF	TGTGCTAGCAGCAAGGGGGAAGGCTACGAGCAGTACTTC
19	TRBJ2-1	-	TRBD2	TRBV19	CASSIRLAGAISSYNEQFF	TGTGCCAGTAGTATCAGGCTAGCGGGGGCCATTAGCTCCTACAATGAGCAGTTCTTC
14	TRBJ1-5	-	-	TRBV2	CASSDSKGSQPQHF	TGTGCCAGCAGTGATTCCAAAGGGAGTCAGCCCCAGCATTTT
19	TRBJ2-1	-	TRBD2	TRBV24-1	CATSDTPGLAQSSYNEQFF	TGTGCCACCAGTGATACGCCGGGACTAGCACAGAGCTCCTACAATGAGCAGTTCTTC
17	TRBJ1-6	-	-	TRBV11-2	CASSLRLDLARDSPLHF	TGTGCCAGCAGCCTCAGACTAGATCTGGCAAGAGATTCACCCCTCCACTTT
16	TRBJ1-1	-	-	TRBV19	CASNPVGLGMNTEAFF	TGTGCCAGTAACCCGGTCGGCCTCGGGATGAACACTGAAGCTTTCTTT
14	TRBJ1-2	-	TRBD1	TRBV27	CASSLSPTGYGYTF	TGTGCCAGCAGTTTATCGCCGACAGGGTATGGCTACACCTTC
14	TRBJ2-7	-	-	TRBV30	CAWSVTGGRLEQYF	TGTGCCTGGAGTGTAACCGGGGGGCGGCTTGAGCAGTACTTC
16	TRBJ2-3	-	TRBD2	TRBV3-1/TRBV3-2	CASSRSSGGPTDTQYF	TGTGCCAGCAGCCGCTCTAGCGGGGGGCCCACAGATACGCAGTATTTT
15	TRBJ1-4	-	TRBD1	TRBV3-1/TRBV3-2	CASSQPTRTGEKLFF	TGTGCCAGCAGCCAACCCACGAGGACAGGGGAAAAACTGTTTTTT
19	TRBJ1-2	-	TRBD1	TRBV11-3	CASSLTGTGGTTGGYGYTF	TGTGCCAGCAGCTTGACCGGGACAGGGGGTACGACCGGAGGATACGGCTACACCTTC
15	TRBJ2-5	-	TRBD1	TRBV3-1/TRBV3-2	CASSQMTGLRETQYF	TGTGCCAGCAGCCAAATGACAGGGCTTCGGGAGACCCAGTACTTC
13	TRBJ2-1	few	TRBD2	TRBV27	CASSRGTSGGQFF	TGTGCCAGCAGCCGTGGGACTAGCGGGGGCCAGTTCTTC
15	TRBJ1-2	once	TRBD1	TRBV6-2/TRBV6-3	CASSYGRDRGHGYTF	TGTGCCAGCAGTTACGGCCGGGACAGGGGGCACGGCTACACCTTC
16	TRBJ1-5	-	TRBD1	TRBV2	CASSVLQTGGNQPQHF	TGTGCCAGCAGTGTCCTCCAGACAGGGGGCAATCAGCCCCAGCATTTT
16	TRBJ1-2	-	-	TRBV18	CASSPAKGEPRYGYTF	TGTGCCAGCTCACCGGCAAAGGGGGAACCTCGGTATGGCTACACCTTC
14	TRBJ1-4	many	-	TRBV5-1	CASSRTSLREKLFF	TGCGCCAGCAGCAGGACTTCACTGCGGGAAAAACTGTTTTTT
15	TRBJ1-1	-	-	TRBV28	CASTPARGSNTEAFF	TGTGCCAGCACCCCGGCGCGGGGGTCGAACACTGAAGCTTTCTTT
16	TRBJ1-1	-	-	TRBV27	CASSPGQRLLNTEAFF	TGTGCCAGCAGTCCGGGACAACGACTTTTGAACACTGAAGCTTTCTTT
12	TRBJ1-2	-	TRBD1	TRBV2	CARTGVYYGYTF	TGTGCCAGGACAGGGGTATACTATGGCTACACCTTC
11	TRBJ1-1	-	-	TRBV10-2	CASSEGTEAFF	TGCGCCAGCAGTGAAGGGACAGAAGCTTTCTTT
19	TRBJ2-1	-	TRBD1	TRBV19	CASSARGQGAIRSYNEQFF	TGTGCCAGTAGTGCGAGGGGACAGGGGGCGATTAGATCCTACAATGAGCAGTTCTTC
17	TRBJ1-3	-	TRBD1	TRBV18	CASSRGPGTGSGNTIYF	TGTGCCAGCTCACGGGGACCCGGGACAGGCTCTGGAAACACCATATATTTT
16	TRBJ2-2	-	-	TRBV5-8	CASSSSSRRNTGELFF	TGTGCCAGCAGCTCTTCCTCGCGCCGCAACACCGGGGAGCTGTTTTTT
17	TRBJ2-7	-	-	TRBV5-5	CASSVGVATISSYEQYF	TGTGCCAGCAGCGTCGGGGTTGCTACGATAAGCTCCTACGAGCAGTACTTC
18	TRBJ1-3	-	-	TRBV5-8	CASSLERVTAISGNTIYF	TGTGCCAGCAGCTTGGAACGGGTGACGGCGATCTCTGGAAACACCATATATTTT
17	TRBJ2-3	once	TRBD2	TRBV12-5	CASARGGENAGTDTQYF	TGTGCTAGTGCCCGCGGGGGAGAGAATGCGGGCACAGATACGCAGTATTTT
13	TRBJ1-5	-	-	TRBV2	CASRIRGNQPQHF	TGTGCCAGCAGAATAAGAGGCAATCAGCCCCAGCATTTT
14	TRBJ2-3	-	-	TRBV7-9	CASSLDGSTDTQYF	TGTGCCAGCAGCTTAGACGGGAGCACAGATACGCAGTATTTT
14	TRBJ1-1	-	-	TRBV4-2	CASSQDRKNTEAFF	TGTGCCAGCAGCCAAGATCGTAAGAACACTGAAGCTTTCTTT
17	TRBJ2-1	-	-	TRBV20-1	CSASPTPQGLAYNEQFF	TGCAGTGCTAGTCCCACACCTCAGGGGCTCGCCTACAATGAGCAGTTCTTC
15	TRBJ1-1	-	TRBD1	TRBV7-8	CASSSGQGVGTEAFF	TGTGCCAGCAGCTCCGGACAGGGGGTAGGAACTGAAGCTTTCTTT
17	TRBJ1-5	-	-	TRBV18	CASSPRTHVNSNQPQHF	TGTGCCAGCTCACCGAGGACACATGTCAATAGCAATCAGCCCCAGCATTTT
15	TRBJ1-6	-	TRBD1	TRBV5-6	CASSWDRNPNSPLHF	TGTGCCAGCAGCTGGGACAGGAATCCTAATTCACCCCTCCACTTT
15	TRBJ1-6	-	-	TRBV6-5	CASSYSQGQGSPLHF	TGTGCCAGCAGTTACTCACAGGGACAAGGGTCACCCCTCCACTTT
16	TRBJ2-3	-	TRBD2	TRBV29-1	CSVEDTSRFGTSVKYF	TGCAGCGTTGAAGATACTTCTAGGTTCGGGACTAGCGTAAAGTATTTT
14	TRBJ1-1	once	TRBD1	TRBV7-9	CASSLTGDTSEAFF	TGTGCCAGCAGCTTAACAGGGGATACATCAGAAGCTTTCTTT
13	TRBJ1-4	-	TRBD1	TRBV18	CASSPGQNEKLFF	TGTGCCAGCTCACCGGGACAGAATGAAAAACTGTTTTTT
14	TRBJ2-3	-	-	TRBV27	CASARARGADTQYF	TGTGCCAGCGCCCGGGCCAGGGGGGCAGATACGCAGTATTTT
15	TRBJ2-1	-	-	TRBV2	CASSGLEALDNEQFF	TGTGCCAGCAGTGGTCTAGAGGCCCTGGACAATGAGCAGTTCTTC
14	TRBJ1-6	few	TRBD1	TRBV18	CASSFQGADSPLHF	TGTGCCAGCTCATTTCAGGGGGCGGATTCACCCCTCCACTTT
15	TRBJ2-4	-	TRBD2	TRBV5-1	CASSPVVAGVNIQYF	TGCGCCAGCAGCCCCGTGGTAGCGGGGGTAAACATTCAGTACTTC